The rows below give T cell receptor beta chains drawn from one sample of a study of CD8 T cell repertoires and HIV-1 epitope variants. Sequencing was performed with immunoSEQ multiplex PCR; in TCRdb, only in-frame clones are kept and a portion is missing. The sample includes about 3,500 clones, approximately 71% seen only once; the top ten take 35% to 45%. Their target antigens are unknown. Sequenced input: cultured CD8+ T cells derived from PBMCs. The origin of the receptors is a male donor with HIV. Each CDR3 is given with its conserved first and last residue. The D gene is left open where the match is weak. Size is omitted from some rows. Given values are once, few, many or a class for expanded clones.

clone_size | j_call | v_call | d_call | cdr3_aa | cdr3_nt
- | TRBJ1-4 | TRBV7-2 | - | CASSGAGAREKLFF | TGTGCCAGCAGCGGAGCGGGGGCTCGAGAAAAACTGTTTTTT
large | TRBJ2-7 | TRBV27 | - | CASSLSQGTLSYEQYF | TGTGCCAGCAGTTTATCACAGGGAACCCTCTCCTACGAGCAGTACTTC
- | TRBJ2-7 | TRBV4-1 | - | CASSQGLAGISYEQYF | TGCGCCAGCAGCCAAGGTTTGGCCGGAATATCCTACGAGCAGTACTTC
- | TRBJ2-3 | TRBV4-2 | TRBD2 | CASSQEGLAGNTDTQYF | TGTGCCAGCAGCCAAGAGGGACTAGCGGGTAACACAGATACGCAGTATTTT
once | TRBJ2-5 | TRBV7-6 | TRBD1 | CASSENRDRETQYF | TGTGCCAGCAGCGAAAACCGGGACAGAGAGACCCAGTACTTC
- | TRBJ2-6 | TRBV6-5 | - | CASSYQTSGANVLTF | TGTGCCAGCAGTTACCAAACTTCTGGGGCCAACGTCCTGACTTTC
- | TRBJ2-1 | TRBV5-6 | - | CASSSIQNQQFF | TGTGCCAGCAGCTCTATCCAAAATCAGCAGTTCTTC
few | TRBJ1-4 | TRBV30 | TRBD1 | CAWSAKLTGDEKLFF | TGTGCCTGGAGTGCCAAGTTAACAGGGGACGAAAAACTGTTTTTT
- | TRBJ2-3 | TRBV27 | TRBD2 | CASSPEGSGTPLNADTQYF | TGTGCCAGCAGTCCGGAGGGTAGCGGGACCCCCTTGAACGCAGATACGCAGTATTTT
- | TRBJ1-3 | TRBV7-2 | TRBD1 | CASSSLQGAEGNTIYF | TGTGCCAGCAGCTCTCTCCAGGGGGCGGAAGGAAACACCATATATTTT
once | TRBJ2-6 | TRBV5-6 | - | CASSLNLGANVLTF | TGTGCCAGCAGCTTAAACTTAGGGGCCAACGTCCTGACTTTC
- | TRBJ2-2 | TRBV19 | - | CASGWGYTGELFF | TGTGCCAGTGGGTGGGGGTACACCGGGGAGCTGTTTTTT
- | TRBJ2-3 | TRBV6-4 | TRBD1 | CASSEEGAADTQYF | TGTGCCAGCAGTGAAGAGGGGGCGGCAGATACGCAGTATTTT
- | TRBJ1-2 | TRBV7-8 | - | CASSPQRQDASYGYTF | TGTGCCAGCAGCCCCCAGCGACAGGATGCTAGCTATGGCTACACCTTC
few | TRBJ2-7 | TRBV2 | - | CASSAGQFYEQYF | TGTGCCAGCAGCGCGGGACAATTCTACGAGCAGTACTTC
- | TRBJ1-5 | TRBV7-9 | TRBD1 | CASSARRGTGPQHF | TGTGCCAGCAGCGCACGCAGGGGGACGGGGCCCCAGCATTTT
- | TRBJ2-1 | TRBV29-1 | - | CSVEGNEQFF | TGCAGCGTTGAAGGCAATGAGCAGTTCTTC
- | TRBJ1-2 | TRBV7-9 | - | CASSFKTEDNYGYTF | TGTGCCAGCAGCTTTAAGACAGAAGATAACTATGGCTACACCTTC
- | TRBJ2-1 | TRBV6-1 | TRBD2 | CASSKARPGTSGRVEQFF | TGTGCCAGCAGTAAAGCGAGACCCGGGACTAGCGGGAGGGTTGAGCAGTTCTTC
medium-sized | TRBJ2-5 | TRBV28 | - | CASSSPLGGETQYF | TGTGCCAGCAGTTCACCCCTGGGGGGAGAGACCCAGTACTTC
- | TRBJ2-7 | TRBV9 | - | CASSATAGQAYEQYF | TGTGCCAGCAGCGCGACCGCGGGTCAGGCCTACGAGCAGTACTTC
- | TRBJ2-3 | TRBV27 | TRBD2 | CASSSTSTSGDTDTQYF | TGTGCCAGCAGTTCTACATCGACTAGCGGAGACACAGATACGCAGTATTTT
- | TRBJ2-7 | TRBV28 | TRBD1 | CASSRDRVNEQYF | TGTGCCAGCAGCCGGGACAGGGTAAACGAGCAGTACTTC
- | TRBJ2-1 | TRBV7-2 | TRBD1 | CASSLGPVSYRGDYNEQFF | TGTGCCAGCAGCTTAGGCCCTGTCTCGTACAGGGGGGATTACAATGAGCAGTTCTTC
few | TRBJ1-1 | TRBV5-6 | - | CASSLGGGRAFF | TGTGCCAGCAGCTTGGGTGGAGGTAGAGCTTTCTTT
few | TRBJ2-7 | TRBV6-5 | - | CASSPPEKASYEQYF | TGTGCCAGCAGTCCCCCCGAGAAGGCCTCCTACGAGCAGTACTTC
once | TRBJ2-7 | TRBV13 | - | CASSLGRRYEQYF | TGTGCCAGCAGCTTAGGAAGGAGGTACGAGCAGTACTTC
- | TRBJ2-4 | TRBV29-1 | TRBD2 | CSVEALAGNIQYF | TGCAGCGTTGAAGCACTAGCGGGAAACATTCAGTACTTC
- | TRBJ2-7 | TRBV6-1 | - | CASSEGSWSSYEQYF | TGTGCCAGCAGTGAAGGGAGTTGGAGCTCCTACGAGCAGTACTTC
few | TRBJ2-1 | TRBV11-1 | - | CASSLAGQSYNEQFF | TGTGCCAGCAGCTTAGCCGGACAGAGCTACAATGAGCAGTTCTTC
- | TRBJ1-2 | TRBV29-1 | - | CSVEDETSYGYTF | TGCAGCGTTGAAGATGAGACCTCCTATGGCTACACCTTC
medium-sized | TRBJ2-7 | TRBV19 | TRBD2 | CASSIRLAGIYEQYF | TGTGCCAGTAGTATCCGACTAGCGGGGATTTACGAGCAGTACTTC
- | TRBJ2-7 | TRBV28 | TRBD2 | CASTEGLAGTYEQYF | TGTGCCAGCACCGAAGGACTAGCGGGTACCTACGAGCAGTACTTC
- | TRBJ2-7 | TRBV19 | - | CASSPRSDGSYEQYF | TGTGCCAGTAGTCCAAGGTCGGACGGCTCCTACGAGCAGTACTTC
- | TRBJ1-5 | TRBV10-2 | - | CASSEGVGQPQHF | TGCGCCAGCAGTGAGGGAGTGGGACAGCCCCAGCATTTT
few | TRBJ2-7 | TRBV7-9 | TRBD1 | CASSPSLPGTGAYEQYF | TGTGCCAGCAGCCCGAGCCTTCCCGGGACAGGGGCCTACGAGCAGTACTTC
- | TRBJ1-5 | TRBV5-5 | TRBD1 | CASSLDTGGGQPQHF | TGTGCCAGCAGCTTGGATACAGGGGGCGGCCAGCCCCAGCATTTT
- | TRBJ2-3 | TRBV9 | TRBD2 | CASSGRLAGAGTDTQYF | TGTGCCAGCAGCGGAAGACTAGCGGGAGCGGGAACAGATACGCAGTATTTT
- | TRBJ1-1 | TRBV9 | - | CASSVALNTEAFF | TGTGCCAGCAGCGTAGCCCTGAACACTGAAGCTTTCTTT
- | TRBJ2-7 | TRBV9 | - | CASSSTMTGDYEQYF | TGTGCCAGCAGCTCCACGATGACAGGAGACTACGAGCAGTACTTC
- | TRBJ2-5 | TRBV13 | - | CASSLVGYNQETQYF | TGTGCCAGCAGCTTAGTCGGGTACAACCAAGAGACCCAGTACTTC
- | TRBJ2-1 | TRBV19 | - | CASSAAWGGRYNEQFF | TGTGCCAGTAGTGCAGCCTGGGGCGGGCGTTACAATGAGCAGTTCTTC